These 25 T cell receptor beta chains were sequenced from one sample in a study of cytomegalovirus exposure and HLA in healthy donors. The PCR ran on 60 Vbeta and 13 Jbeta primers. Libraries were prepared by immunoSEQ multiplex PCR; TCRdb keeps only in-frame clonotypes and omits some of them. This table has some 150,000 clones, approximately 80% appearing once. Sequenced: PBMCs. Every receptor here comes from a woman in her thirties or forties in good health and CMV-seronegative.

The rearrangement links TRBV2 to TRBJ1-1; D is ambiguous. Trimming shortened V by 1 base and J by 1 base, and 4 bases separated the two germline ends. Germline CDR1 reads SNHLY; CDR2 reads FYNNEI. The CDR3 runs to 13 residues. The CDR3 DNA is TGTGCCAGCAGTGAAGATCAGAACACTGAAGCTTTCTTT. Translation gives CASSEDQNTEAFF.

The chain is built from TRBV6-5 and TRBJ2-1; TRBD1 matches 8 bases. V trimming: 5 bases; J trimming: 7 bases; junction bases outside the gene matches: 10. CDR3 length: 15 amino acids. CDR1 is MNHEY, CDR2 SVGAGI, per germline. The CDR3 nucleotides are TGTGCCAGCAGTCCTCCTTGGACAGGGAGGAATGAGCAGTTCTTC. Protein sequence: CASSPPWTGRNEQFF.

The rearrangement uses TRBV14 and TRBJ1-2, with D maybe TRBD1 (6 bases). This CDR3 comprises 14 residues. Germline V lookup: CDR1 SGHDN, CDR2 FVKESK. V was shortened by 4 bases and J by 2 bases, with 11 bases between the two germline ends. The CDR3 sequence is CASSPPGHNYGYTF. The CDR3 DNA is TGTGCCAGCAGCCCCCCGGGACACAACTATGGCTACACCTTC.

This chain links TRBV15 with TRBJ2-1; 12 bases align to TRBD2. The CDR3 is 15 amino acids. Germline V gene data show CDR1 as LNHNV and CDR2 as YYDKDF (reference sequence). The V segment lost 4 bases and the J segment 7 bases; nucleotides outside the gene matches: 5. CDR3 amino acids: CATSTRTSGINEQFF. The CDR3 coding sequence is TGTGCCACCAGCACAAGGACTAGCGGGATAAATGAGCAGTTCTTC.

The chain employs TRBV20-1 and TRBJ2-3; a possible D gene is TRBD1 (7 bases). Germline-derived CDR1 and CDR2 are DFQATT and SNEGSKA (reference sequence). V was clipped by 6 bases and J by 14 bases, with 18 bases between them. The CDR3 has 11 residues. The CDR3 loop reads CSATQGGGLYF. For the CDR3, the DNA is TGCAGTGCAACCCAGGGGGGCGGTCTGTATTTT.

The chain employs TRBV30 and TRBJ1-2; 9 positions match TRBD1. J lost 3 bases, V lost 4 bases, and 15 bases had no gene match. CDR1 and CDR2 from the germline V gene are GTSNPN and SVGIG (reference sequence). The CDR3 length is 17 residues. The CDR3 spells CAWNNGQGRVGYYGYTF. DNA for the CDR3: TGTGCCTGGAATAACGGACAGGGGAGAGTGGGGTACTATGGCTACACCTTC.

J is TRBJ2-5 and V is TRBV5-5; 8 bases fit TRBD1. From germline, CDR1 is SGHKS and CDR2 YYEKEE (reference sequence). The ends lost 4 bases at V and 5 bases at J; junction bases unmatched: 13. CDR3 size: 16 residues. The CDR3 sequence: CASSHNDRGFGETQYF. CDR3 DNA: TGTGCCAGCAGCCATAACGACAGGGGTTTCGGCGAGACCCAGTACTTC.

CDR3 protein: CASSPDRGSGNTIYF. The CDR3 DNA sequence: TGTGCCAGCAGTCCTGACAGGGGGTCTGGAAACACCATATATTTT. The chain links TRBV6-5 to TRBJ1-3, with 9 bases aligning to TRBD1. J gave up 1 base and V 5 bases, and 3 bases lay outside the gene matches. Germline V gene data show CDR1 as MNHEY and CDR2 as SVGAGI. This CDR3 comprises 15 residues.

The CDR3 nucleotides are TGCGCCAGCAGCCAGGGAGTGGTAGCGGGCCTCCCGTCCTACGAGCAGTACTTC. This sequence encodes CASSQGVVAGLPSYEQYF. The genes are TRBV4-3 and TRBJ2-7; 7 bases map to TRBD2. The germline V gene encodes CDR1 LGHNA and CDR2 YSLEER. CDR3 length: 18 residues. V lost 3 bases, J lost 1 base, and 15 bases stayed unmatched.

V usage is TRBV2 and J usage is TRBJ2-7, with D possibly TRBD1 on 5 matching bases. The V end lost 7 bases, the J end lost 9 bases, and 28 bases lay between the germline ends. The CDR3 is 16 residues long. CDR1 SNHLY and CDR2 FYNNEI come from the germline V gene. CDR3 DNA: TGTGCCAGCACCACTAATAGGGCAGGGTTTAATCGCGTGCAGTACTTC. It codes for CASTTNRAGFNRVQYF.

The chain carries TRBV7-9 and TRBJ2-1, with 7 bases that match TRBD1. The CDR3 has 17 residues. Germline CDR1 SEHNR, CDR2 FQNEAQ (reference sequence). V lost 5 bases to trimming and J lost 5 bases; unmatched junction nucleotides: 15. Here the CDR3 reads CASSPRVRGPIDNEQFF. The CDR3 bases are TGTGCCAGCAGCCCCAGGGTTAGGGGGCCGATTGACAATGAGCAGTTCTTC.

The chain links TRBV6-1 to TRBJ2-7; 7 nucleotides align to TRBD1. V trimming: 5 bases; J trimming: 7 bases; junction bases outside the gene matches: 11. Per germline, CDR1 MNHNS and CDR2 SASEGT. The CDR3 loop spans 14 amino acids. The CDR3 spells CASSIRQGRWEQYF. The CDR3 DNA reads TGTGCCAGCAGTATAAGACAGGGAAGATGGGAGCAGTACTTC.

The gene calls are TRBV19 and TRBJ1-4, with 7 bases identical to TRBD1. Germline V gives CDR1 LNHDA, CDR2 SQIVND (reference sequence). J was trimmed by 5 bases and V by 5 bases; bases with no gene match: 11. The CDR3 consists of 16 residues. The CDR3 sequence is CASSFILGQRNEKLFF. In nucleotides, the CDR3 is TGTGCCAGTAGTTTCATACTGGGACAGAGAAATGAAAAACTGTTTTTT.

The chain carries TRBV28 and TRBJ1-2, with a weak D call TRBD1 (6 bases). This CDR3 spans 16 amino acids. Looked up from germline, CDR1 is MDHEN and CDR2 is SYDVKM. V lost 6 bases and J lost 4, with 21 bases in between. DNA of the CDR3: TGTGCCAGCAGACCCCGCCGGAGACAGGTTAGCTATGGCTACACCTTC. Translated, it gives CASRPRRRQVSYGYTF.

Turning to this clone: The junction departs from germline at one end; a sequencing error may be responsible. V usage is TRBV7-9 and J usage is TRBJ2-7; D is ambiguous. Germline V gives CDR1 SEHNR, CDR2 FQNEAQ (reference sequence). The CDR3 contains 12 residues. The DNA for the CDR3 is TGTTCCAGCAGCTCGTTGTCCTACGAGCAGTACTTC. This encodes CSSSSLSYEQYF. The whole variable domain, remainder taken from reference TRBV7-9 and TRBJ2-7, is DTGVSQNPRHKITKRGQNVTFRCDPISEHNRLYWYRQTLGQGPEFLTYFQNEAQLEKSRLLSDRFSAERPKGSFSTLEIQRTEQGDSAMYLCSSSSLSYEQYFGPGTRLTVT.

This clone was counted once. One end of the junction fails to match germline, which may point to a read error. The chain couples TRBV7-9 to TRBJ2-7, with 10 bases that match TRBD1. CDR1 and CDR2 (germline): SEHNR, FQNEAQ (reference sequence). The CDR3 consists of 18 residues. The CDR3 spells CSSSPSWGQGRRIYEQYF. Here the CDR3 DNA reads TGTTCCAGCAGCCCCAGTTGGGGACAGGGGCGTCGAATCTACGAGCAGTACTTC. Based on the CDR3 plus reference TRBV7-9 and TRBJ2-7, the full variable domain is DTGVSQNPRHKITKRGQNVTFRCDPISEHNRLYWYRQTLGQGPEFLTYFQNEAQLEKSRLLSDRFSAERPKGSFSTLEIQRTEQGDSAMYLCSSSPSWGQGRRIYEQYFGPGTRLTVT.

This clone was seen once. The CDR3 is CASSLDLAGHNEQFF. CDR3 nucleotides: TGTGCCAGCAGCTTAGACCTAGCGGGTCACAATGAGCAGTTCTTC. The rearrangement uses TRBV7-6 and TRBJ2-1, with 8 bases aligning to TRBD2. Trimming removed 1 base from V and 5 bases from J; junction bases left unmatched: 4. The CDR3 covers 15 residues. Germline values: CDR1 SGHVS, CDR2 FNYEAQ.

The chain joins TRBV15 to TRBJ2-1; 10 nucleotides match TRBD2. The CDR3 is made up of 14 amino acids. V shed 5 bases, J shed 4 bases, and the junction held 2 bases outside the gene matches. The V gene's germline CDR1 is LNHNV and CDR2 YYDKDF (reference sequence). The CDR3 DNA reads as TGTGCCACCAGCGGGACTAGCGTGTACAATGAGCAGTTCTTC. This encodes CATSGTSVYNEQFF.

The chain joins TRBV28 to TRBJ2-7, with D unresolved. CDR1 is MDHEN, CDR2 SYDVKM, per germline. Trimming pared 5 bases from V and 5 bases from J, leaving 10 bases between. The CDR3 is 12 amino acids. The CDR3 coding sequence is TGTGCCAGCAGTCCAGGTCAAAACGAGCAGTACTTC. It codes for CASSPGQNEQYF.

The chain links TRBV4-3 to TRBJ2-2; 7 nucleotides line up with TRBD1. CDR1 LGHNA and CDR2 YSLEER come from the germline V gene. This CDR3 has 15 residues. V lost 0 bases, J lost 4 bases, and 2 bases stayed unmatched. DNA for the CDR3: TGCGCCAGCAGCCAAGAAAGGGGGCCCACCGGGGAGCTGTTTTTT. Translated: CASSQERGPTGELFF.

V usage is TRBV19 and J usage is TRBJ1-1; TRBD1 is a possible D gene (5 bases). Germline CDR1 LNHDA, CDR2 SQIVND (reference sequence). V was shortened by 5 bases and J by 3 bases, with 16 bases between the two germline ends. This CDR3 contains 15 residues. CDR3 sequence: CASSAWDGRDTEAFF. The CDR3, as DNA: TGTGCCAGTAGTGCCTGGGACGGGAGGGACACTGAAGCTTTCTTT.

The rearrangement uses TRBV28 and TRBJ2-1, with 11 bases matching TRBD2. Trimming cost V 5 bases and J 6 bases; bases outside gene matches: 9. CDR3 length: 16 amino acids. Germline values: CDR1 MDHEN, CDR2 SYDVKM. The CDR3 nucleotides are TGTGCCAGCAGTAAAAATAGCGGGAGGGCGAGCAATGAGCAGTTCTTC. It codes for CASSKNSGRASNEQFF. The full variable domain, in which reference TRBV28 and TRBJ2-1 provide the parts outside the CDR3, is DVKVTQSSRYLVKRTGEKVFLECVQDMDHENMFWYRQDPGLGLRLIYFSYDVKMKEKGDIPEGYSVSREKKERFSLILESASTNQTSMYLCASSKNSGRASNEQFFGPGTRLTVL.

The chain employs TRBV7-9 and TRBJ2-2; D call uncertain. This CDR3 contains 13 residues. The germline V gene has CDR1 SEHNR and CDR2 FQNEAQ (reference sequence). V dropped 2 bases and J dropped 4 bases, with 5 bases sitting between them. The CDR3 DNA sequence: TGTGCCAGCAGCTTATGGGCCACCGGGGAGCTGTTTTTT. Its protein product is CASSLWATGELFF.

The genes are TRBV7-9 and TRBJ2-7; a possible D gene is TRBD2 (6 bases). There are 17 residues in the CDR3. Trimming cost V 4 bases and J 3 bases, with 22 bases left between them. Germline CDR1 reads SEHNR; CDR2 reads FQNEAQ (reference sequence). The CDR3 sequence: CASSSTESGPDLYEQYF. The CDR3 DNA follows: TGTGCCAGCAGCTCAACTGAAAGCGGGCCCGACCTCTACGAGCAGTACTTC.

The chain carries TRBV4-2 and TRBJ1-1; tentative D call: TRBD1 (6 bases). Trimming pared 0 bases from V and 8 bases from J, leaving 22 bases between. The CDR3 consists of 17 residues. CDR1 is LGHNA, CDR2 YNFKEQ, per germline. DNA for the CDR3: TGTGCCAGCAGCCAAGATGGCGGAGCGGTCAGGGGATCCGAAGCTTTCTTT. Translating it yields CASSQDGGAVRGSEAFF.